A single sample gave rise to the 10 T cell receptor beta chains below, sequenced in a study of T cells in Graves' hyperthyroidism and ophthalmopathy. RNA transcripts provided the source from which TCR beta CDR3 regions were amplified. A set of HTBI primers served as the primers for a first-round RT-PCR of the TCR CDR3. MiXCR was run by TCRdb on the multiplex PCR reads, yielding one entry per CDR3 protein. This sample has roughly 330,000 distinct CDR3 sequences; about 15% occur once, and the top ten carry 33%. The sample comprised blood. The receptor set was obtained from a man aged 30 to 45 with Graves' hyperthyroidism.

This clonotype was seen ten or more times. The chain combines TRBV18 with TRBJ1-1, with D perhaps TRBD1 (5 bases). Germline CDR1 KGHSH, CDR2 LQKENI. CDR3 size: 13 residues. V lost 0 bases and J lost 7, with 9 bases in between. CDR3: CASSPPGGFEAFF. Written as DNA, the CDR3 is TGTGCCAGCTCACCACCCGGGGGGTTTGAAGCTTTCTTT.

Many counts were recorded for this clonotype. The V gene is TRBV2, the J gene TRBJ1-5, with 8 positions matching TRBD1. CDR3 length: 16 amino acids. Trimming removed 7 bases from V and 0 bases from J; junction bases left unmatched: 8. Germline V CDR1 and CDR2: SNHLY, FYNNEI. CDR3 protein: CASNPRDRYSNQPQHF. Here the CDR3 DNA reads TGTGCCAGCAACCCACGGGACAGGTATAGCAATCAGCCCCAGCATTTT.

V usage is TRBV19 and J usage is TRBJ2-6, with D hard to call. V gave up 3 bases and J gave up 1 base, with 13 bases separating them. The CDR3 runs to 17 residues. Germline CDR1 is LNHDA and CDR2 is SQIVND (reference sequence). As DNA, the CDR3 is TGTGCCAGTAGTATTGGAGTTTTGCGTTCTGGGGCCAACGTCCTGACTTTC. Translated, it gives CASSIGVLRSGANVLTF. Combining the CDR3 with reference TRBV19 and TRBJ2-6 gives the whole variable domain DGGITQSPKYLFRKEGQNVTLSCEQNLNHDAMYWYRQDPGQGLRLIYYSQIVNDFQKGDIAEGYSVSREKKESFPLTVTSAQKNPTAFYLCASSIGVLRSGANVLTFGAGSRLTVL.

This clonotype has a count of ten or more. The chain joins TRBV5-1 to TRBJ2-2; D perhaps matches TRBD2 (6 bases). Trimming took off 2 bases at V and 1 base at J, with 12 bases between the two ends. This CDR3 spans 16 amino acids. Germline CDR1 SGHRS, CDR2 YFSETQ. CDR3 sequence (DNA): TGCGCCAGCAGCTTACAAGTAGCGGAGAACACCGGGGAGCTGTTTTTT. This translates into CASSLQVAENTGELFF.

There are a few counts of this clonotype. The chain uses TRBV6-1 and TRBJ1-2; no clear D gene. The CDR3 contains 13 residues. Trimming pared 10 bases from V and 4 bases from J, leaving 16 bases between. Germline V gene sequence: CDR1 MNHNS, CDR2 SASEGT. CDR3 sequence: CATTPTGSYGYTF. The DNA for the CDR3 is TGTGCCACTACCCCTACGGGATCCTATGGCTACACCTTC.

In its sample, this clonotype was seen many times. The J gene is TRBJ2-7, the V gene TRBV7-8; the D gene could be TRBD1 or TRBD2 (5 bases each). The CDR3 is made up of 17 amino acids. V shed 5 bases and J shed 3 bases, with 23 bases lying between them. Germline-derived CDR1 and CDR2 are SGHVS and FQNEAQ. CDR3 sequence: CASSIYGPLEGYYEQYF. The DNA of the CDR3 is TGTGCCAGCAGCATATACGGCCCTCTCGAGGGGTACTACGAGCAGTACTTC.

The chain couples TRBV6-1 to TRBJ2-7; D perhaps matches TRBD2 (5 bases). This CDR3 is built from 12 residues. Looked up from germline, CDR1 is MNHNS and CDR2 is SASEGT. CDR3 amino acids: CAGGWSSYEQYF. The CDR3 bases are TGTGCTGGAGGATGGAGCTCCTACGAGCAGTACTTC.

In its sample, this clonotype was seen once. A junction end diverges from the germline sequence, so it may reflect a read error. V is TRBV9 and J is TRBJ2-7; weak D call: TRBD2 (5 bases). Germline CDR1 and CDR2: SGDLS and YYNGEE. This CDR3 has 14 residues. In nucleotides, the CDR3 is TGTGCCAACAGCGTAGGAGCGGACTCCTACGAGCAGTACTTC. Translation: CANSVGADSYEQYF. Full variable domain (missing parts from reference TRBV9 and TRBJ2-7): DSGVTQTPKHLITATGQRVTLRCSPRSGDLSVYWYQQSLDQGLQFLIQYYNGEERAKGNILERFSAQQFPDLHSELNLSSLELGDSALYFCANSVGADSYEQYFGPGTRLTVT.

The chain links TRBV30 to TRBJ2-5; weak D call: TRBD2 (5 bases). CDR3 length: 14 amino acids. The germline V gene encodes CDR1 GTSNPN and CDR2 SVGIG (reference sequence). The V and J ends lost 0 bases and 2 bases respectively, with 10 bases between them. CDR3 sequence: CAWSVGAGQETQYF. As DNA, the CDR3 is TGTGCCTGGAGTGTGGGTGCGGGTCAAGAGACCCAGTACTTC.

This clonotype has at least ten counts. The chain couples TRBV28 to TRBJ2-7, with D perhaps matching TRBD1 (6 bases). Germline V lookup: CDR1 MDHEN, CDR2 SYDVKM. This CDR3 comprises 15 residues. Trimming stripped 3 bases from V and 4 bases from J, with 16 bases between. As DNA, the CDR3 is TGTGCCAGCAGTTTTGGGACAACTTTACATTACGAGCAGTACTTC. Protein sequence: CASSFGTTLHYEQYF. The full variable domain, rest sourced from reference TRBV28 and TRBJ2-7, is DVKVTQSSRYLVKRTGEKVFLECVQDMDHENMFWYRQDPGLGLRLIYFSYDVKMKEKGDIPEGYSVSREKKERFSLILESASTNQTSMYLCASSFGTTLHYEQYFGPGTRLTVT.